One and the same sample provided the 27 T cell receptor beta chains below, sequenced in a study of radiation and T cells in renal cell carcinoma. Method: immunoSEQ multiplex PCR; TCRdb's copy keeps in-frame clones and lacks some. This table has approximately 18,000 clones, 50% to 65% appearing once. As for treatment: 15 Gy SBRT to primary tumor, nephrectomy 4 weeks later. The starting material was tumor tissue, obtained from a patient whose treatment included radiotherapy and nephrectomy. The receptors originated from an older woman with renal cell carcinoma.

The rearrangement links TRBV19 to TRBJ2-1, with TRBD2 matching 12 bases. Per germline, CDR1 LNHDA and CDR2 SQIVND (reference sequence). The CDR3 sequence is 17 residues long. V was pared by 5 bases and J by 2 bases, with 7 bases of the junction left unmatched. The CDR3 DNA reads TGTGCCAGTAGTTGGGGCACTAGCGGGGGGACCTACAATGAGCAGTTCTTC. This encodes CASSWGTSGGTYNEQFF.

CDR3 sequence: CASRNQGNTEAFF. The CDR3 coding sequence is TGTGCCAGCAGGAATCAGGGGAACACTGAAGCTTTCTTT. The chain employs TRBV6-1 and TRBJ1-1; TRBD1 might be the D (5 bases). CDR1 MNHNS and CDR2 SASEGT come from the germline V gene. V lost 6 bases and J lost 1, with 9 bases in between. CDR3 length equals 13 residues.

In nucleotides, the CDR3 is TGTGCCAGCAGGTCCAGGGGCACTGAAGCTTTCTTT. Protein product: CASRSRGTEAFF. The chain combines TRBV11-1 with TRBJ1-1; a weak D match, TRBD1 (6 bases). The CDR3 has 12 amino acids. Germline CDR1 reads SGHAT; CDR2 reads FQDESV (reference sequence). Trimming took 6 bases from V and 4 from J, leaving 9 bases between them.

A few counts support this clone. This chain connects TRBV9 to TRBJ2-3; possibly TRBD1 for D (6 bases). CDR3 length: 14 amino acids. Per the germline V gene, CDR1 is SGDLS and CDR2 is YYNGEE. V was trimmed by 1 base and J by 4 bases, leaving 10 bases between them. In nucleotides, the CDR3 is TGTGCCAGCAGCGTAATAGGGGGTTCAGATACGCAGTATTTT. This gives the protein CASSVIGGSDTQYF. Filled out from reference TRBV9 and TRBJ2-3, the complete variable domain reads DSGVTQTPKHLITATGQRVTLRCSPRSGDLSVYWYQQSLDQGLQFLIQYYNGEERAKGNILERFSAQQFPDLHSELNLSSLELGDSALYFCASSVIGGSDTQYFGPGTRLTVL.

The chain couples TRBV5-6 to TRBJ2-2; D may be TRBD2 (5 bases). Germline V gene data show CDR1 as SGHDT and CDR2 as YYEEEE. V lost 0 bases to trimming and J lost 7 bases, with 10 bases between them. This CDR3 spans 14 amino acids. In DNA form, the CDR3 reads TGTGCCAGCAGCTTGGTCGTAGGAGGCGGGGAGCTGTTTTTT. It translates to CASSLVVGGGELFF. Full variable domain (remainder filled in from reference TRBV5-6 and TRBJ2-2): DAGVTQSPTHLIKTRGQQVTLRCSPKSGHDTVSWYQQALGQGPQFIFQYYEEEERQRGNFPDRFSGHQFPNYSSELNVNALLLGDSALYLCASSLVVGGGELFFGEGSRLTVL.

This clone was observed a single time. J is TRBJ2-7 and V is TRBV11-1; D is unresolved. The germline V gene encodes CDR1 SGHAT and CDR2 FQDESV (reference sequence). The CDR3 contains 14 residues. Trimming left V 1 base short and J 3 bases short, with 10 bases between. As DNA, the CDR3 is TGTGCCAGCAGCTTAGAGGCGCCCCGCTACGAGCAGTACTTC. It encodes CASSLEAPRYEQYF.

The rearrangement joins TRBV27 to TRBJ2-1, with 13 bases aligning to TRBD2. The CDR3 runs to 17 residues. From germline, CDR1 is MNHEY and CDR2 SMNVEV (reference sequence). Trimming cost V 0 bases and J 4 bases; bases outside gene matches: 3. The CDR3 DNA sequence: TGTGCCAGCAGTTTATCCGGGACTAGCGGGGTATACAATGAGCAGTTCTTC. As protein: CASSLSGTSGVYNEQFF.

J is TRBJ2-2 and V is TRBV7-3; TRBD1 matches 10 bases. Losses at the gene ends were 5 bases for V and 6 bases for J; bases not matched to a gene: 6. Germline values: CDR1 SGHTA, CDR2 FQGTGA. The CDR3 covers 15 residues. The CDR3 coding sequence is TGTGCCAGCAGCGACGGGGACAGGGGAGCCGGGGAGCTGTTTTTT. It encodes CASSDGDRGAGELFF.

The chain is built from TRBV29-1 and TRBJ2-5; no clear D gene. V was shortened by 6 bases and J by 0 bases, with 8 bases between the two germline ends. Germline V gives CDR1 SQVTM, CDR2 ANQGSEA. This CDR3 comprises 12 residues. The CDR3 is CSVSQDQETQYF. The DNA for the CDR3 is TGCAGCGTCTCGCAGGACCAAGAGACCCAGTACTTC.

The rearrangement links TRBV6-6 to TRBJ2-1, with D perhaps matching TRBD1 (6 bases). Germline CDR1 and CDR2: MNHNY and SVGAGI (reference sequence). V lost 5 bases, J lost 1 base, and 9 bases lay in between. This CDR3 has 14 amino acids. The CDR3 nucleotides read TGTGCCAGCAGTACGCAGGGGTCCTACAATGAGCAGTTCTTC. Its protein product is CASSTQGSYNEQFF.

This clone ranks as medium-sized (0.01 to 0.1%). The genes are TRBV6-5 and TRBJ1-2; no clear D. V lost 0 bases to trimming and J lost 5 bases, with 13 bases between them. Per the germline V gene, CDR1 is MNHEY and CDR2 is SVGAGI. This CDR3 contains 15 residues. The CDR3 DNA follows: TGTGCCAGCAGTTACTCGTCCGGGGATTCGTATGGCTACACCTTC. Protein product: CASSYSSGDSYGYTF.

The V gene is TRBV7-2, the J gene TRBJ1-5; D remains unclear. CDR1 and CDR2 (germline): SGHTA, FQGNSA. The ends were cut back, 2 bases at V and 3 bases at J, with 11 bases in the middle. The CDR3 covers 15 residues. The CDR3 DNA follows: TGTGCCAGCAGCTTATCTCTTTCAGACAATCAGCCCCAGCATTTT. Translated: CASSLSLSDNQPQHF.

The J gene is TRBJ1-1, the V gene TRBV5-1; D might be TRBD1 (5 bases). Germline assignment: CDR1 SGHRS and CDR2 YFSETQ. The CDR3 loop spans 16 amino acids. Between the trimmed V and J ends, which lost 2 bases and 0 bases, there was a span of 14 bases. The CDR3 sequence is CASSLTGLTLNTEAFF. CDR3 nucleotide sequence: TGCGCCAGCAGCTTAACAGGACTGACCCTGAACACTGAAGCTTTCTTT.

V gene TRBV27 combines with J gene TRBJ2-5; weak D call: TRBD2 (6 bases). V dropped 6 bases and J dropped 5 bases, with 16 bases sitting between them. CDR1 and CDR2 (germline): MNHEY, SMNVEV (reference sequence). This CDR3 is 14 amino acids long. As DNA, the CDR3 is TGTGCCAGCAGCGCTAGGGGTCGGGGGGAGACCCAGTACTTC. Its protein product is CASSARGRGETQYF.

J is TRBJ1-2 and V is TRBV5-8, with unresolved D. Germline V lookup: CDR1 SGHTS, CDR2 YDEGEE. Trimming removed 0 bases from V and 5 bases from J, with 8 bases in between. This CDR3 is built from 13 residues. The CDR3: CASSLVGSYGYTF. In nucleotides, the CDR3 is TGTGCCAGCAGCTTGGTAGGGAGTTATGGCTACACCTTC.

In DNA, the CDR3 is TGTGCCGGACCGGGACAGGGAGCAACTAATGAAAAACTGTTTTTT. Its protein is CAGPGQGATNEKLFF. The genes are TRBV30 and TRBJ1-4; 9 bases match TRBD1. This CDR3 contains 15 residues. The germline gives CDR1 GTSNPN, CDR2 SVGIG (reference sequence). V shed 8 bases and J 0 bases; nucleotides not matched to a gene: 7.

In this sample, this clone turned up a few times. The chain joins TRBV5-1 to TRBJ2-7, with 9 bases lining up with TRBD2. V lost 5 bases, J lost 2 bases, and 8 bases stayed unmatched. The CDR3 totals 15 residues. Germline V gene data show CDR1 as SGHRS and CDR2 as YFSETQ. As DNA, the CDR3 is TGCGCCAGCAGTCTTAGCGGGGGCCCCCCCTACGAGCAGTACTTC. It is translated as CASSLSGGPPYEQYF.

This clone was seen a handful of times. Other DNA sequences in the same sample also yield this CDR3. This chain connects TRBV28 to TRBJ1-2; TRBD1 matches at 8 bases. Germline CDR1 reads MDHEN; CDR2 reads SYDVKM. The CDR3 covers 13 residues. The trim removed 6 bases at V and 3 bases at J, leaving 3 bases unmatched. The CDR3: CASSETGDYGYTF. The CDR3 coding sequence is TGTGCCAGCAGCGAGACAGGGGACTATGGCTACACCTTC.

This clone was seen just once. The chain combines TRBV30 with TRBJ1-1; D is unclear. Between the trimmed V and J ends, which lost 0 bases and 11 bases, there was a span of 10 bases. This CDR3 is 11 amino acids long. Germline CDR1 reads GTSNPN; CDR2 reads SVGIG (reference sequence). The CDR3 is CAWSVSVGAFF. The CDR3 region has the DNA TGTGCCTGGAGTGTAAGTGTCGGGGCTTTCTTT.

The V gene is TRBV19, the J gene TRBJ1-5, with 9 nucleotides matching TRBD1. Germline assignment: CDR1 LNHDA and CDR2 SQIVND (reference sequence). The CDR3 extends over 17 amino acids. V shed 6 bases, J shed 0 bases, and the junction held 9 bases outside the gene matches. CDR3 sequence: CASSTTGGGYSNQPQHF. CDR3 coding DNA: TGTGCCAGTAGCACGACAGGGGGAGGGTATAGCAATCAGCCCCAGCATTTT.

The chain couples TRBV6-5 to TRBJ1-2; 10 bases line up with TRBD1. Germline CDR1 and CDR2: MNHEY and SVGAGI. V dropped 0 bases and J dropped 8; count of bases not matched to a gene: 6. CDR3 length: 15 residues. The CDR3 DNA reads as TGTGCCAGCAGTTACTCCGGGACAGGGGATTGGGGCTACACCTTC. The encoded protein is CASSYSGTGDWGYTF.

The CDR3, as DNA: TGTGCCAGCAGCTCTCCCCTCGACAGGGGAGGATATGGCTACACCTTC. This codes for CASSSPLDRGGYGYTF. The chain uses TRBV4-2 and TRBJ1-2; 8 positions match TRBD1. V dropped 5 bases and J dropped 5; count of bases not matched to a gene: 13. CDR3 size: 16 residues. Germline V gene data show CDR1 as LGHNA and CDR2 as YNFKEQ.

The chain is built from TRBV19 and TRBJ1-5; D uncertain. The CDR3 has 13 residues. V was clipped by 3 bases and J by 5 bases, with 8 bases between them. CDR1 and CDR2 from the germline V gene are LNHDA and SQIVND (reference sequence). CDR3 residues: CASSMLADQPQHF. DNA for the CDR3: TGTGCCAGTAGTATGTTAGCAGATCAGCCCCAGCATTTT.

This clone appeared a single time. The chain links TRBV1 to TRBJ1-1. TRBV1 is an annotated pseudogene. The CDR3 runs 17 residues. This CDR3 is CTSSQPLEEHKNTEAFF. CDR3 nucleotide sequence: TGCACCAGCAGCCAGCCCCTTGAGGAACATAAGAACACTGAAGCTTTCTTT.

The gene calls are TRBV20-1 and TRBJ2-5; D is unclear. The germline CDR1 and CDR2 sequences are DFQATT and SNEGSKA (reference sequence). The CDR3 contains 10 residues. Trimming took off 5 bases at V and 5 bases at J, with 6 bases between the two ends. CDR3 sequence reads: CSALSETQYF. In DNA form, the CDR3 reads TGCAGTGCTCTATCGGAGACCCAGTACTTC.

This clone was counted only a few times. This sequence joins TRBV30 and TRBJ1-2, with TRBD1 matching 7 bases. J was trimmed by 4 bases and V by 5 bases; bases with no gene match: 7. CDR3 size: 13 residues. Germline lookup yields CDR1 GTSNPN and CDR2 SVGIG (reference sequence). The CDR3 DNA follows: TGTGCCTGGGCTGGGACAGCATTCTATGGCTACACCTTC. Translating gives CAWAGTAFYGYTF.

This chain connects TRBV5-4 to TRBJ1-1, with a possible D match to TRBD1 (5 bases). V was cut by 0 bases and J by 1 base, with 16 bases left in between. Germline CDR1 reads SGHNT; CDR2 reads YYREEE (reference sequence). CDR3 size: 17 residues. In DNA, the CDR3 is TGTGCCAGCAGCTTGGCGGGTAGGGCAGGGAGGAACACTGAAGCTTTCTTT. This sequence encodes CASSLAGRAGRNTEAFF.